This TCR beta chain was sequenced during a study of spatial heterogeneity in lung cancer. Study information: Raw sequencing reads included, on average, more than ten appearances of each unique TCR and UMI combination. Study outcomes and limitations: Counts that tracked tumor mutation counts were those of expanded intratumoral alpha and beta TCRs.

CDR3 length: 15 amino acids. CDR1 MRHNA and CDR2 SNTAGT come from the germline V gene. V lost 5 bases and J 2 bases, leaving 14 bases between the germline ends. TCRdb recomputed calls from the 5' RACE reads with MiXCR, one row per CDR3 protein. Of 10,000 to 15,000 distinct CDR3 sequences listed, about 6.3% are singletons. Regarding time point: sample taken at primary tumor resection. There are many counts of this clonotype. Antigen: not known. This chain links TRBV6-4 with TRBJ2-3; TRBD1 might be the D (7 bases). The TCR was taken from a female donor with early-stage non-small cell lung cancer. The material was lung tumor tissue, obtained at surgery. The CDR3 sequence: CASSLGRGDTDTQYF. DNA of the CDR3: TGTGCCAGCAGTCTTGGCAGGGGGGACACAGATACGCAGTATTTT.